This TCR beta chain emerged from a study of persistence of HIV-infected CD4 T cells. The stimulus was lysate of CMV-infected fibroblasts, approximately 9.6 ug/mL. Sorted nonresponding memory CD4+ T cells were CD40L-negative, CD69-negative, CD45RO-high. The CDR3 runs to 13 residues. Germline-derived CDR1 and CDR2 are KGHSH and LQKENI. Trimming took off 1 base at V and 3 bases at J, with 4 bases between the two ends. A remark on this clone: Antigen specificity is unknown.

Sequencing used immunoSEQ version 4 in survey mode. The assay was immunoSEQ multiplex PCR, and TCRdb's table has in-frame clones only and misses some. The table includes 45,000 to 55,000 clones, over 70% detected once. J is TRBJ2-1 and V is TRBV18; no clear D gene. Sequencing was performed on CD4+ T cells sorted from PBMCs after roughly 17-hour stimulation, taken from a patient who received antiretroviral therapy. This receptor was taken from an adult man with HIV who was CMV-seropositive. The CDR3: CASSPQDYNEQFF. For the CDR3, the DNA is TGTGCCAGCTCACCACAGGACTACAATGAGCAGTTCTTC.